The T cell receptor beta chain under discussion was sequenced for a study of cytomegalovirus exposure and HLA in healthy donors. Whole-study results and caveats: The study put around 180 TCR beta chains on its list as cytomegalovirus-associated. Presence/absence analyses took donor sequencing depth as roughly uniform. Evidence from a later analysis indicated that most CMV-associated TCR beta chains looked HLA-restricted.

The study ran its PCR with 60 Vbeta and 13 Jbeta primers. Method: immunoSEQ multiplex PCR; TCRdb's copy keeps in-frame clones and lacks some. The sample holds under 200,000 clones, roughly 80% seen once. About this clone: Its target is not known.

This CDR3 is built from 13 residues. Germline assignment: CDR1 LGHNA and CDR2 YSLEER. J gave up 7 bases and V 2 bases, and 4 bases lay outside the gene matches. The TCR comes from a human donor in good health. What was sequenced was PBMCs. V and J are TRBV4-3 and TRBJ2-7, with 8 bases lining up with TRBD1. The CDR3 sequence: CASSQWTGYEQYF. The CDR3 region has the DNA TGCGCCAGCAGCCAATGGACAGGGTATGAGCAGTACTTC.